These 5 T cell receptor beta chains came from one sample sequenced in a study of blood T cell repertoires in COVID-19. TCRdb's copy holds only in-frame clones and misses some; the assay was immunoSEQ multiplex PCR. The sample includes 200,000 to 250,000 clones, roughly 80% of them seen just once. Sequenced: peripheral blood. The source is a woman aged 80 or older with COVID-19, enrolled during active disease.

The rearrangement uses TRBV5-4 and TRBJ2-7; perhaps TRBD1 as D (6 bases). Per the germline V gene, CDR1 is SGHNT and CDR2 is YYREEE (reference sequence). V was shortened by 4 bases and J by 3 bases, with 14 bases between the two germline ends. The CDR3 totals 14 residues. The CDR3, as DNA: TGTGCCAGCAGCGACGGGCCGACAGGCTACGAGCAGTACTTC. Amino acid sequence: CASSDGPTGYEQYF.

The chain is built from TRBV2 and TRBJ2-7, with D maybe TRBD2 (5 bases). This CDR3 region has 14 residues. CDR1 is SNHLY, CDR2 FYNNEI, per germline. The V gene lost 4 bases and the J gene lost 2 bases, with 12 bases spanning the gap. The CDR3 bases are TGTGCCAGCAGTGGGCTAGCCGCCGCCTACGAGCAGTACTTC. Translating gives CASSGLAAAYEQYF.

The chain uses TRBV5-6 and TRBJ1-5; weak D call: TRBD1 (5 bases). Germline V gene sequence: CDR1 SGHDT, CDR2 YYEEEE. V was clipped by 7 bases and J by 5 bases, with 16 bases between them. The CDR3 is 14 residues long. CDR3 DNA sequence: TGTGCCAGCTCCTCCATCCGGGGGTATCAGCCCCAGCATTTT. Protein: CASSSIRGYQPQHF.

This rearrangement joins TRBV6-5 to TRBJ2-2; 7 nucleotides agree with TRBD1. The length of the CDR3 is 14 residues. J gave up 5 bases and V 6 bases, and 6 bases lay outside the gene matches. Germline-derived CDR1 and CDR2 are MNHEY and SVGAGI. In nucleotides, the CDR3 is TGTGCCAGCAGAAACAGGGGTTGGACCGGGGAGCTGTTTTTT. Its translation: CASRNRGWTGELFF.

Turning to this clone: The same CDR3 arises from other DNA sequences in this sample as well. The CDR3 DNA follows: TGTGCCAGCAGTGTAGGACTCGCCTACGAGCAGTACTTC. This gives the protein CASSVGLAYEQYF. J is TRBJ2-7 and V is TRBV12-3 or TRBV12-4; the D gene is possibly TRBD2 (5 bases). V dropped 5 bases and J dropped 2 bases, with 10 bases sitting between them. This CDR3 comprises 13 residues.